This T cell receptor beta chain was identified during a study of shared clonotypes between healthy human individuals. As for the study in general: Donors had three CD4 naive, three CD4 memory, two CD8 naive and one CD8 memory plate apiece.

As to this clone: Its antigen remains unidentified.

V lost 10 bases and J lost 6, with 20 bases in between. The CDR3 consists of 14 residues. Germline CDR1 is ENHRY and CDR2 is SYGVKD. Here immunoSEQ multiplex PCR was the method, and the copy in TCRdb shows in-frame clones only, minus some. The sample has roughly 760,000 clones, 74% seen once. General observations from the study: Lower generation probabilities were found for non-shared clonotypes than for those shared by all four donors. It was only blood that was sampled, and tissue repertoires likely differ. Larger estimated richness was generally recorded for naive subsets relative to memory subsets.

The TCR originated in a woman in her thirties in good health. The chain links TRBV10-3 to TRBJ2-3; weak D call: TRBD2 (6 bases). The sequenced sample was memory CD4+ T cells sorted from blood. As for subset: CD45RA-negative fraction. The CDR3 region is CATRSIGSVDTQYF. The CDR3 bases are TGTGCCACCAGGTCCATCGGGAGCGTCGATACGCAGTATTTT.